This paragraph reports one T cell receptor (beta chain). The target antigen is unknown. The sample belongs to a study of cytomegalovirus exposure and HLA in healthy donors. The overall study: There were 85 million or so unique TCRs (from HLA-typed donors) in an early data release. Among the approximately 400 genotyped donors, more than 70% were placed in the Caucasian-associated ancestry cluster. Whole-study results and caveats: High sensitivity and specificity were reportedly achieved when the classifier diagnosed cytomegalovirus status.

It was with 60 Vbeta and 13 Jbeta primers that the PCR ran. The table came from immunoSEQ multiplex PCR; TCRdb's copy has only in-frame clones and leaves some out. Here the sample spans some 150,000 clones, roughly 83% being singletons. Trimming took 6 bases from V and 4 from J; bases not matched to a gene: 9. The CDR3 is made up of 15 amino acids. From germline, CDR1 is PRHDT and CDR2 FYEKMQ (reference sequence). All donors participated as healthy donors of bone marrow. The sample comprised PBMCs. The sequence was collected from a man in his forties in good health and CMV-seronegative. The J gene is TRBJ2-7, the V gene TRBV13; 10 bases align to TRBD1. This CDR3 reads CASRKEGQGIYEQYF. The CDR3, as DNA: TGTGCCAGCAGAAAGGAGGGACAGGGGATTTACGAGCAGTACTTC.